A selection of T cell receptor beta chains follows, all from one sample in a study of CXCR3-negative and CXCR3-positive naive CD8 T cells. TCRdb re-called the 5' RACE reads and gives one entry per CDR3 protein, without DNA. The listing records 70,000 to 95,000 distinct CDR3 sequences. Sequenced: naive CXCR3- CD8+ T cells from blood. The receptors originated from a human donor in good health. Some clones in this sample may be carry-over from other donors' samples. CDR3s include the opening cysteine and the closing phenylalanine or tryptophan.

TRBV7-9	TRBJ2-3	CASSLSGGSDTQYF
TRBV7-2	TRBJ2-1	CASSSETITGPNYNEQFF
TRBV7-2	TRBJ2-3	CASSYPGQGLEDTQYF
TRBV4-1	TRBJ2-5	CASSRRASAYQETQYF
TRBV29-1	TRBJ2-2	CSVIPGRRNTGELFF
TRBV6-5	TRBJ2-1	CASSYSRGGDEQFF
TRBV28	TRBJ2-7	CASSPPPEYSYEQYF
TRBV28	TRBJ1-6	CASSLPMETAYHNSPLHF
TRBV4-3	TRBJ2-7	CASSQGTDPYEQYF
TRBV4-1	TRBJ1-1	CASSQVGTGRDEAFF
TRBV9	TRBJ1-6	CASSVGGANSPLHF
TRBV5-1	TRBJ2-7	CASSLTAYSGGSYEQYF
TRBV29-1	TRBJ2-1	CSVEGGPSSYNEQFF
TRBV27	TRBJ1-1	CASSPQGGMNTEAFF
TRBV12-3/TRBV12-4	TRBJ1-1	CAQRRGAEAFF
TRBV28	TRBJ2-3	CASTTLRGSTDTQYF
TRBV2	TRBJ1-1	CASSELRTAIQTEAFF
TRBV7-9	TRBJ1-2	CASSLAARDRGNYGYTF
TRBV6-5	TRBJ1-1	CASSQGATEAFF
TRBV21-1	TRBJ2-5	CASSQYRDYEETQYF
TRBV4-3	TRBJ2-1	CASSQDTESYNEQFF
TRBV27	TRBJ1-4	CASSPLQRTNEKLFF
TRBV24-1	TRBJ2-1	CATSAAGDNEQFF
TRBV11-2	TRBJ2-1	CASSPRISGGGYNEQFF
TRBV7-9	TRBJ2-1	CASISEGYNEQFF
TRBV29-1	TRBJ2-1	CSVEELDYEQFF
TRBV29-1	TRBJ1-1	CSVEPEDVEAFF
TRBV6-2/TRBV6-3	TRBJ2-1	CASSSTTHNEQFF
TRBV5-1	TRBJ2-3	CASSWGTSSTDTQYF
TRBV7-9	TRBJ1-1	CASSLRGQAFF
TRBV5-1	TRBJ1-2	CASTVNTGFANYGYTF
TRBV7-2	TRBJ2-1	CASSLEAGHNEQFF
TRBV5-1	TRBJ2-7	CASSSALNSYEQYF
TRBV7-9	TRBJ2-1	CASRASGYNEQFF
TRBV12-3/TRBV12-4	TRBJ2-5	CASSWSSGVEETQYF
TRBV7-8	TRBJ2-7	CASSFAGTGSYEQYF
TRBV28	TRBJ2-1	CASSLVAGGRWDEQFF
TRBV4-1	TRBJ2-1	CASSELSQGPYNEQFF
TRBV6-5	TRBJ1-1	CASSYLPGLPNTEAFF
TRBV2	TRBJ2-5	CASREQPQETQYF
TRBV7-3	TRBJ2-7	CASSWGQGAGEQYF
TRBV28	TRBJ2-7	CASSLPGQAPYAREQYF
TRBV11-3	TRBJ2-3	CASSTRTSTDTQYF
TRBV5-1	TRBJ2-7	CASSLEDSPVQYF
TRBV30	TRBJ2-3	CAWSLAAGGLDTQYF
TRBV29-1	TRBJ2-3	CSVGWFSGTKSTDTQYF
TRBV10-3	TRBJ1-1	CAISESGRWTEAFF
TRBV5-1	TRBJ2-7	CASSLDAGAYEQYF
TRBV14	TRBJ1-1	CASSIREGVNTEAFF
TRBV29-1	TRBJ2-7	CSVDAGTGTYEQYF
TRBV14	TRBJ1-1	CASSPNWGEAFF
TRBV5-5	TRBJ2-2	CASSLPGQGTPGELFF
TRBV5-6	TRBJ2-3	CASSLGGGIRTDTQYF
TRBV20-1	TRBJ2-1	CSARDARGRSYNEQFF
TRBV2	TRBJ2-5	CASSEAQKVEETQYF
TRBV29-1	TRBJ2-7	CSVPYNELSSYEQYF
TRBV13	TRBJ2-7	CASSLGVPYEQYF